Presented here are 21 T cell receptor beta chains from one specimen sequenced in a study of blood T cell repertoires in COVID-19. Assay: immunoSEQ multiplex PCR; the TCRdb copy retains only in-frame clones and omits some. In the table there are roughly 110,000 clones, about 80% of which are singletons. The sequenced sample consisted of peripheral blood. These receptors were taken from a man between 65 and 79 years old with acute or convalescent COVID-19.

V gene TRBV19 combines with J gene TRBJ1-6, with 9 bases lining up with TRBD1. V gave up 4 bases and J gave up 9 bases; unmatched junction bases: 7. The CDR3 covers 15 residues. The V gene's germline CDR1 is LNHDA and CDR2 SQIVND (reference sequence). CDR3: CASSTSTGGGSPLHF. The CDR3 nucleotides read TGTGCCAGTAGTACATCGACAGGGGGGGGTTCACCCCTCCACTTT. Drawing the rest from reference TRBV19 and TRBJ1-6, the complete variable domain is DGGITQSPKYLFRKEGQNVTLSCEQNLNHDAMYWYRQDPGQGLRLIYYSQIVNDFQKGDIAEGYSVSREKKESFPLTVTSAQKNPTAFYLCASSTSTGGGSPLHFGNGTRLTVT.

The CDR3: CASSRGQGSEQFF. CDR3 DNA: TGCGCCAGCAGCCGCGGACAGGGGAGTGAGCAGTTCTTC. This chain connects TRBV5-1 to TRBJ2-1; 9 bases are shared with TRBD1. Losses at the gene ends were 4 bases for V and 9 bases for J; bases not matched to a gene: 5. The germline CDR1 and CDR2 sequences are SGHRS and YFSETQ. The CDR3 has 13 residues.

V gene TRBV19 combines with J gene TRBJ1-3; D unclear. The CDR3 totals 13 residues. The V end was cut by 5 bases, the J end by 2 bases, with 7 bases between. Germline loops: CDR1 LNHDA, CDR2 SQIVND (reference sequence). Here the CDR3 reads CASSQYTGNTIYF. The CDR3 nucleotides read TGTGCCAGTAGTCAGTATACTGGAAACACCATATATTTT. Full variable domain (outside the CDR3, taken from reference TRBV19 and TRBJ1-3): DGGITQSPKYLFRKEGQNVTLSCEQNLNHDAMYWYRQDPGQGLRLIYYSQIVNDFQKGDIAEGYSVSREKKESFPLTVTSAQKNPTAFYLCASSQYTGNTIYFGEGSWLTVV.

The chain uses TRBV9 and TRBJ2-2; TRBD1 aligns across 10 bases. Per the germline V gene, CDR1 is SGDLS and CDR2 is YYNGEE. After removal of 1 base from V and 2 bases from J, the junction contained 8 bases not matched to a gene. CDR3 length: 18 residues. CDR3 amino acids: CASSVQIRDRGNTGELFF. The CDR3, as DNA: TGTGCCAGCAGCGTACAGATCCGGGACAGGGGAAACACCGGGGAGCTGTTTTTT.

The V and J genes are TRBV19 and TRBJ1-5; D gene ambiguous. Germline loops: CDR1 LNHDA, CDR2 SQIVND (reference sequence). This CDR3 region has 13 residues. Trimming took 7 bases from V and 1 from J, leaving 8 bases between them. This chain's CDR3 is CASIGLSNQPQHF. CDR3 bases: TGTGCCAGTATTGGACTAAGCAATCAGCCCCAGCATTTT.

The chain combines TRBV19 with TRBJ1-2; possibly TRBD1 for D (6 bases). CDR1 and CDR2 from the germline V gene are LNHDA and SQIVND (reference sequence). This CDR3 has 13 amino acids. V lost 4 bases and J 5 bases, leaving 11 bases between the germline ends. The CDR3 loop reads CASSRTDFYGYTF. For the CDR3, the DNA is TGTGCCAGTAGTAGGACAGATTTTTATGGCTACACCTTC.

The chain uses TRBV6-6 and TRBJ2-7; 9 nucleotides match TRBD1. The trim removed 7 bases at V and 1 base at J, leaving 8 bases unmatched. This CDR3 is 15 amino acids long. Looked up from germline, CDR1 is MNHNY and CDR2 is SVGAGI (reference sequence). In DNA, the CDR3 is TGTGCCAGCAAGGGACAGGGTTTTCGGTCCTACGAGCAGTACTTC. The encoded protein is CASKGQGFRSYEQYF.

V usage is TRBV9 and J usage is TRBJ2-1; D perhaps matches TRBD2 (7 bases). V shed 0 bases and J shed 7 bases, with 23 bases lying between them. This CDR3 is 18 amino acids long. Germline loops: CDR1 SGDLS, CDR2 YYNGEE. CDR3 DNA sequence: TGTGCCAGCAGCGTAGCCCCGAATGGAGGGGGGGCGGGGAATGAGCAGTTCTTC. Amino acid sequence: CASSVAPNGGGAGNEQFF.

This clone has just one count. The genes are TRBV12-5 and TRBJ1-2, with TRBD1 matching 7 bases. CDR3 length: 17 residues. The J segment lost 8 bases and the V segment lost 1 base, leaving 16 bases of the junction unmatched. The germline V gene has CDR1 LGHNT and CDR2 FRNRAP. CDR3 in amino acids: CASGLATGLTGEGGYTF. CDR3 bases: TGTGCTAGTGGTTTGGCCACGGGTCTAACAGGGGAAGGCGGCTACACCTTC.

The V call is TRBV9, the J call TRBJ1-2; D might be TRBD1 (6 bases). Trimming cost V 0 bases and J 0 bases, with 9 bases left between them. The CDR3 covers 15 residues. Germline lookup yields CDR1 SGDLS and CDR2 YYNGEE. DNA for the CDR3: TGTGCCAGCAGCGTAGGTACAGGGACTAACTATGGCTACACCTTC. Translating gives CASSVGTGTNYGYTF.

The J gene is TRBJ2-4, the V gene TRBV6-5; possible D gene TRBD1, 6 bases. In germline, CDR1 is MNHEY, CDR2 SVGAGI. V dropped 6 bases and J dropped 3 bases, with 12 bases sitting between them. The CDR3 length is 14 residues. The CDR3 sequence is CASRGDTLKNIQYF. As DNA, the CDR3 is TGTGCCAGCAGGGGGGACACCCTCAAAAACATTCAGTACTTC.

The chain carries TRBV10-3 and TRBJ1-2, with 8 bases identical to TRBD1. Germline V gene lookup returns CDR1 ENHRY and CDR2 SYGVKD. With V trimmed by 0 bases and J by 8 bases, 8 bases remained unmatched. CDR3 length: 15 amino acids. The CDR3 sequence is CAISESQGARDGYTF. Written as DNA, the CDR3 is TGTGCCATCAGTGAGTCGCAGGGGGCTAGGGACGGCTACACCTTC.

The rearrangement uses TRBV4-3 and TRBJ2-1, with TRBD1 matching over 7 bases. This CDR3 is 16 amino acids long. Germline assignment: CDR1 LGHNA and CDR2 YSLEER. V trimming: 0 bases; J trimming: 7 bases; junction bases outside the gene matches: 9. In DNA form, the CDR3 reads TGCGCCAGCAGCCAAGATAAAGGGCAGGGGGAGAATGAGCAGTTCTTC. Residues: CASSQDKGQGENEQFF.

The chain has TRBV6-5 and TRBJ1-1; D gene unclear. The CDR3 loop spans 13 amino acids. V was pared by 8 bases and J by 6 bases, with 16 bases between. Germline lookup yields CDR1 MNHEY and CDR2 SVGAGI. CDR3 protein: CASGNLGAAEAFF. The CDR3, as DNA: TGTGCCAGCGGCAATCTCGGAGCAGCTGAAGCTTTCTTT.

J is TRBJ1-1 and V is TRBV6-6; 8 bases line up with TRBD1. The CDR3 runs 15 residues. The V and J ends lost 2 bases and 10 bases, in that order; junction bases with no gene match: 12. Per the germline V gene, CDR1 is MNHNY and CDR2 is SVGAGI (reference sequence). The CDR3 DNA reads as TGTGCCAGCAGTTACCAAGCCGGGACAGGCTACCGAGCTTTCTTT. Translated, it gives CASSYQAGTGYRAFF.

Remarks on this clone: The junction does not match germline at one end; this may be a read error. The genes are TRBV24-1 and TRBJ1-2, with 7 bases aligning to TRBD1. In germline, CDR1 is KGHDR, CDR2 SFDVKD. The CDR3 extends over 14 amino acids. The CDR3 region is CATSDSEGQSTLNF. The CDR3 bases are TGTGCCACCAGTGATTCCGAGGGACAGTCAACTCTTAACTTC.

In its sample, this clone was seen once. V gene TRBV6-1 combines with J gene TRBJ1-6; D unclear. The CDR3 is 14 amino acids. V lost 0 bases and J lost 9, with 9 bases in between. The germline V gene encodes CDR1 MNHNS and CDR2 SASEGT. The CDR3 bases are TGTGCCAGCAGTGAAGCATGGGGAGCTTCACCCCTCCACTTT. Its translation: CASSEAWGASPLHF.

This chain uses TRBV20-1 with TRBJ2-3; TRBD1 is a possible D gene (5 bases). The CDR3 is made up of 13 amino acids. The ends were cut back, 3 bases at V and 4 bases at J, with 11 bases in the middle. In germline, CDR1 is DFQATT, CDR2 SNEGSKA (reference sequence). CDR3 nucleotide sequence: TGCAGTGCTAGTTGGGGCTACGCAGATACGCAGTATTTT. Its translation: CSASWGYADTQYF.

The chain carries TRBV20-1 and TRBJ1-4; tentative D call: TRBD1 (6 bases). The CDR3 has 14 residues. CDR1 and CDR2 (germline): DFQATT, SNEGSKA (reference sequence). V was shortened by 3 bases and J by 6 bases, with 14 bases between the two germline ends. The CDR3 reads CSASGGGYDEKLFF. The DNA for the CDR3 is TGCAGTGCTAGTGGTGGGGGCTATGATGAAAAACTGTTTTTT.

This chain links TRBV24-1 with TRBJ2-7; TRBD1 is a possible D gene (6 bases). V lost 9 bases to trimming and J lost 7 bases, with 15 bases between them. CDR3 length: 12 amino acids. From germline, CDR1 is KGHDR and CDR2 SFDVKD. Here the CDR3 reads CATGTPSGEQYF. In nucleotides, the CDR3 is TGTGCCACCGGGACACCGTCGGGGGAGCAGTACTTC.

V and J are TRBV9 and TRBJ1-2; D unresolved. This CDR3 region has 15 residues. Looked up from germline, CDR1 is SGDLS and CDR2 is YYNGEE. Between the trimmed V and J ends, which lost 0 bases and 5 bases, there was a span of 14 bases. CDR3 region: CASSVEAGGVYGYTF. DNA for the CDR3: TGTGCCAGCAGCGTAGAGGCCGGAGGAGTGTATGGCTACACCTTC.